This T cell receptor beta chain was obtained from a study of T-cell reconstitution after alpha-beta-depleted transplantation in children listed by TCRdb under 2016. For context, the study as a whole: Using TCR repertoire profiling, the study followed T-cell immune reconstitution in a quantitative way in children after TCRalphabeta/CD19-depleted allogeneic hematopoietic cell transplantation.

CDR1 and CDR2, per the germline V gene (reference sequence), are DFQATT and SNEGSKA. V is pared back by 2 bases and J by 9 bases, with 7 bases lying between the germline termini. The CDR3 numbers 10 residues from cysteine through phenylalanine. This entry keeps only the CDR3 DNA: 30 bases, framed from base 1. Concerning this clonotype itself: Its target antigen remains unknown. No base quality information exists; no much larger clone differs at one position.

Libraries were prepared through PCR. Sequencing instrument: Illumina HiSeq 2500. Molecular barcoding was employed in the preparation of TCR libraries, with unique molecular identifiers being used to normalize TCRbeta repertoire quantification. In TCRdb, the public reads were trimmed at Q25 with fastp and aligned with MiXCR, with productive beta chains retained. Merged by CDR3 protein, the rows form single entries marked with the most common genes and DNA. For this sample the table gives 350,000 to 450,000 distinct CDR3 sequences, of which approximately 20% were detected only once. Less than 4.5% of the sample goes to the ten largest clones.

Recombination linked TRBV20-1 to TRBJ2-5; the D gene assignment is ambiguous. The input for sequencing was PBMCs from the stem cell graft donor, taken from the stem cell graft. The sequence derives from a human donor who donated a stem cell graft to a child with acute myeloid leukemia. The DNA is as follows: TGCAGTGCTAGACCCCGAGCCCAGTACTTC. The translation is CSARPRAQYF.